These 30 T cell receptor beta chains were all obtained from the same sample, sequenced in a study of shared clonotypes between healthy human individuals. The table came from immunoSEQ multiplex PCR; TCRdb's copy has only in-frame clones and leaves some out. Of 2,500,000 or so clones in the sample, approximately 94% were seen once. Source material: naive CD4+ T cells sorted from blood. Sample subset: CD45RA+ positively selected. The receptors were sampled from a man aged 18 to 29 in good health.

V is TRBV7-9 and J is TRBJ1-4, with 7 positions matching TRBD1. CDR1 and CDR2 from the germline V gene are SEHNR and FQNEAQ (reference sequence). V lost 0 bases to trimming and J lost 7 bases; unmatched junction nucleotides: 8. The CDR3 length is 16 residues. The CDR3 coding sequence is TGTGCCAGCAGCTTAGCGTACAGGGGCGTAGGTGAAAAACTGTTTTTT. Translated, it gives CASSLAYRGVGEKLFF.

This clone was counted only a few times. The same CDR3 arises from other DNA sequences in this sample as well. V usage is TRBV4-3 and J usage is TRBJ1-4; no firm D call. The CDR3 is made up of 12 amino acids. The V end was cut by 0 bases, the J end by 7 bases, with 3 bases between. From germline, CDR1 is LGHNA and CDR2 YSLEER. This chain's CDR3 is CASSQEGEKLFF. The CDR3 DNA follows: TGCGCCAGCAGCCAAGAGGGTGAAAAACTGTTTTTT.

This sequence joins TRBV5-1 and TRBJ2-2, with 9 bases matching TRBD2. The CDR3 extends over 17 amino acids. From germline, CDR1 is SGHRS and CDR2 YFSETQ. Trimming at V came to 0 bases and at J to 5 bases, leaving 8 bases not matched to a gene. CDR3 nucleotides: TGCGCCAGCAGCTTGGACCCAGCGGGGGGAAGGACCGGGGAGCTGTTTTTT. This gives the protein CASSLDPAGGRTGELFF.

The chain uses TRBV6-6 and TRBJ2-2, with 8 nucleotides matching TRBD2. CDR1 and CDR2 (germline): MNHNY, SVGAGI (reference sequence). The CDR3 is 16 residues long. Trimming removed 6 bases from V and 3 bases from J; junction bases left unmatched: 9. CDR3 sequence reads: CASSPRGGLYTGELFF. Here the CDR3 DNA reads TGTGCCAGCAGCCCTCGGGGGGGACTGTACACCGGGGAGCTGTTTTTT.

The chain uses TRBV7-2 and TRBJ1-5; D gene uncertain. The CDR3 has 13 amino acids. V was shortened by 1 base and J by 9 bases, with 10 bases between the two germline ends. In germline, CDR1 is SGHTA, CDR2 FQGNSA. This CDR3 is CASSLGQQGPQHF. CDR3 DNA sequence: TGTGCCAGCAGCTTAGGGCAGCAAGGGCCCCAGCATTTT.

The chain uses TRBV5-1 and TRBJ2-1, with no clear D. V was trimmed by 5 bases and J by 0 bases, leaving 6 bases between them. The germline V gene encodes CDR1 SGHRS and CDR2 YFSETQ. The CDR3 spans 13 residues. In nucleotides, the CDR3 is TGCGCCAGCAGGGCCAGCTCCTACAATGAGCAGTTCTTC. Amino acids: CASRASSYNEQFF.

This clone was observed a single time. V and J are TRBV2 and TRBJ2-5; 9 bases line up with TRBD1. Germline assignment: CDR1 SNHLY and CDR2 FYNNEI. This CDR3 has 17 residues. Trimming removed 4 bases from V and 4 bases from J; junction bases left unmatched: 13. CDR3 loop: CASSAGQGQTLRETQYF. In DNA form, the CDR3 reads TGTGCCAGCAGTGCGGGACAGGGTCAAACTTTAAGAGAGACCCAGTACTTC.

Only one count was recorded for this clone. The chain employs TRBV6-1 and TRBJ1-5, with TRBD1 matching 9 bases. Germline lookup yields CDR1 MNHNS and CDR2 SASEGT. The CDR3 consists of 15 residues. J gave up 3 bases and V 7 bases, and 7 bases lay outside the gene matches. Written as DNA, the CDR3 is TGTGCCAGCACCCTGGACAGGGGACACAATCAGCCCCAGCATTTT. This translates into CASTLDRGHNQPQHF.

V and J are TRBV6-5 and TRBJ2-5, with TRBD1 matching over 7 bases. V shed 0 bases and J 4 bases; nucleotides not matched to a gene: 5. Germline-derived CDR1 and CDR2 are MNHEY and SVGAGI. This CDR3 has 15 residues. The CDR3 DNA follows: TGTGCCAGCAGTTACTCGACAGGGAGCAGAGAGACCCAGTACTTC. As protein: CASSYSTGSRETQYF.

V is TRBV6-5 and J is TRBJ1-1, with D perhaps TRBD1 (5 bases). V was trimmed by 4 bases and J by 1 base, leaving 13 bases between them. Germline V CDR1 and CDR2: MNHEY, SVGAGI. The CDR3 runs 15 residues. This CDR3 reads CASSFGDSWNTEAFF. The CDR3 nucleotides read TGTGCCAGCAGTTTCGGGGACTCTTGGAACACTGAAGCTTTCTTT.

J is TRBJ1-1 and V is TRBV23-1; weak D call: TRBD1 (5 bases). TRBV23-1 belongs to the ORF category, with a function that is uncertain. The germline V and J ends were trimmed by 0 bases and 0 bases, with 8 bases remaining between them. The CDR3 contains 15 residues. CDR3 in amino acids: CASSQSARVNTEAFF. CDR3 bases: TGCGCCAGCAGTCAATCGGCCAGGGTGAACACTGAAGCTTTCTTT.

V gene TRBV4-1 combines with J gene TRBJ2-1, with 8 nucleotides matching TRBD2. Per germline, CDR1 MGHRA and CDR2 YSYEKL. V trimming: 1 base; J trimming: 9 bases; junction bases outside the gene matches: 8. The CDR3 extends over 15 amino acids. The CDR3 DNA reads TGCGCCAGCAGCCAAGGGGGAGCGGGGGAGGGTGAGCAGTTCTTC. Translating gives CASSQGGAGEGEQFF.

The rearrangement joins TRBV28 to TRBJ2-7; the D gene is possibly TRBD2 (7 bases). V gave up 6 bases and J gave up 7 bases, with 28 bases separating them. Germline CDR1 is MDHEN and CDR2 is SYDVKM. The CDR3 runs 17 residues. The CDR3 loop reads CASRRGTNPSGGGEQYF. For the CDR3, the DNA is TGTGCCAGCAGACGGGGGACAAACCCTAGCGGAGGGGGAGAGCAGTACTTC. The variable domain in full, with the rest retrieved from reference TRBV28 and TRBJ2-7, is DVKVTQSSRYLVKRTGEKVFLECVQDMDHENMFWYRQDPGLGLRLIYFSYDVKMKEKGDIPEGYSVSREKKERFSLILESASTNQTSMYLCASRRGTNPSGGGEQYFGPGTRLTVT.

The chain uses TRBV18 and TRBJ1-1; 9 bases agree with TRBD1. The V segment lost 1 base and the J segment 4 bases; nucleotides outside the gene matches: 1. This CDR3 spans 14 amino acids. CDR1 is KGHSH and CDR2 is LQKENI in the germline V gene. CDR3 DNA sequence: TGTGCCAGCTCACCACGGACAGGGGCCACTGAAGCTTTCTTT. This translates into CASSPRTGATEAFF. The whole variable domain, filled in from reference TRBV18 and TRBJ1-1, reads NAGVMQNPRHLVRRRGQEARLRCSPMKGHSHVYWYRQLPEEGLKFMVYLQKENIIDESGMPKERFSAEFPKEGPSILRIQQVVRGDSAAYFCASSPRTGATEAFFGQGTRLTVV.

As concerns this clone: Other DNA sequences in this sample translate to the same CDR3. CDR3 bases: TGTGCCAGCAGTCAGTCGTCTGGGGCCAACGTCCTGACTTTC. Amino acids: CASSQSSGANVLTF. The genes are TRBV6-5 and TRBJ2-6; D is undetermined. V was cut by 5 bases and J by 1 base, with 6 bases left in between. The CDR3 covers 14 residues. Germline V gene lookup returns CDR1 MNHEY and CDR2 SVGAGI.

The rearrangement uses TRBV7-3 and TRBJ2-2; no definite D call. V lost 2 bases and J 1 base, leaving 5 bases between the germline ends. Germline CDR1 and CDR2: SGHTA and FQGTGA. The CDR3 is 14 amino acids. The CDR3 spells CASSLGVNTGELFF. The CDR3 nucleotides read TGTGCCAGCAGCTTAGGAGTGAACACCGGGGAGCTGTTTTTT. The entire variable domain, with the rest obtained from reference TRBV7-3 and TRBJ2-2, is as follows: GAGVSQTPSNKVTEKGKYVELRCDPISGHTALYWYRQSLGQGPEFLIYFQGTGAADDSGLPNDRFFAVRPEGSVSTLKIQRTERGDSAVYLCASSLGVNTGELFFGEGSRLTVL.

The chain carries TRBV11-2 and TRBJ1-1; 7 bases align to TRBD1. CDR1 SGHAT and CDR2 FQNNGV come from the germline V gene. This CDR3 is built from 16 residues. Trimming took 5 bases from V and 1 from J; bases not matched to a gene: 10. DNA for the CDR3: TGTGCCAGCAGCCAGGGGGGACTTATCGAGAACACTGAAGCTTTCTTT. As protein: CASSQGGLIENTEAFF.

The chain links TRBV7-8 to TRBJ1-2; TRBD1 might be the D (6 bases). The CDR3 totals 15 residues. The germline CDR1 and CDR2 sequences are SGHVS and FQNEAQ. Deletions cut 5 bases from V and 3 bases from J, with 16 bases between. CDR3 sequence reads: CASSARTAWDYGYTF. The CDR3 nucleotides read TGTGCCAGCAGCGCGCGGACAGCGTGGGACTATGGCTACACCTTC.

This clone came up once. This chain connects TRBV7-8 to TRBJ2-3, with D possibly matching TRBD2 (5 bases). The CDR3 length is 17 residues. V lost 2 bases to trimming and J lost 0 bases, with 15 bases between them. Germline V gene data show CDR1 as SGHVS and CDR2 as FQNEAQ. The CDR3 is CASSLRTGELSTDTQYF. CDR3 nucleotide sequence: TGTGCCAGCAGCTTACGCACTGGGGAGCTAAGCACAGATACGCAGTATTTT. Full variable domain (outside the CDR3, taken from reference TRBV7-8 and TRBJ2-3): GAGVSQSPRYKVAKRGQDVALRCDPISGHVSLFWYQQALGQGPEFLTYFQNEAQLDKSGLPSDRFFAERPEGSVSTLKIQRTQQEDSAVYLCASSLRTGELSTDTQYFGPGTRLTVL.

This chain connects TRBV19 to TRBJ1-5, with D uncertain. Trimming shortened V by 7 bases and J by 1 base, and 11 bases separated the two germline ends. The CDR3 is made up of 14 amino acids. From germline, CDR1 is LNHDA and CDR2 SQIVND (reference sequence). CDR3 region: CASIAVGSNQPQHF. The CDR3 coding sequence is TGTGCCAGTATAGCAGTGGGAAGCAATCAGCCCCAGCATTTT.

The chain joins TRBV19 to TRBJ2-7; no reliable D call. Germline V CDR1 and CDR2: LNHDA, SQIVND (reference sequence). V was cut by 4 bases and J by 0 bases, with 10 bases left in between. This CDR3 region has 14 residues. The CDR3 nucleotides are TGTGCCAGTAGTAAGCCGGATAGCTCCTACGAGCAGTACTTC. Translated: CASSKPDSSYEQYF.

The chain employs TRBV6-4 and TRBJ2-5; 13 nucleotides align to TRBD2. This CDR3 spans 14 amino acids. Germline V gives CDR1 MRHNA, CDR2 SNTAGT. CDR3 DNA sequence: TGTGGGACTAGCGGGGGACCCCCGACAGAGACCCAGTACTTC. Its translation is CGTSGGPPTETQYF.

This rearrangement joins TRBV30 to TRBJ1-2; the D gene is possibly TRBD1 (6 bases). The CDR3 length is 13 residues. Germline V CDR1 and CDR2: GTSNPN, SVGIG (reference sequence). V was pared by 2 bases and J by 1 base, with 8 bases between. The CDR3 region is CAWSRTVNYGYTF. CDR3 coding DNA: TGTGCCTGGAGTCGGACAGTTAACTATGGCTACACCTTC.

The CDR3 DNA follows: TGCAGCGCCTCGGGGGGGACAGGAGTTAATGAAAAACTGTTTTTT. It specifies CSASGGTGVNEKLFF. This rearrangement joins TRBV29-1 to TRBJ1-4; 8 bases agree with TRBD1. V dropped 7 bases and J dropped 4; count of bases not matched to a gene: 11. Germline CDR1 and CDR2: SQVTM and ANQGSEA. The CDR3 is made up of 15 amino acids.

The chain links TRBV27 to TRBJ2-3; D may be TRBD2 (5 bases). CDR3 length equals 15 residues. Germline CDR1 and CDR2: MNHEY and SMNVEV (reference sequence). V lost 2 bases and J lost 3, with 12 bases in between. CDR3 DNA: TGTGCCAGCAGTTTAGGGAGCGGAGCGACAGATACGCAGTATTTT. This sequence encodes CASSLGSGATDTQYF.

The chain combines TRBV5-6 with TRBJ2-1; the D gene is possibly TRBD1 (6 bases). V dropped 7 bases and J dropped 0 bases, with 11 bases sitting between them. This CDR3 is built from 14 residues. Germline assignment: CDR1 SGHDT and CDR2 YYEEEE. CDR3 sequence (DNA): TGTGCCAGCCCCTTAGGGGGCTCCTACAATGAGCAGTTCTTC. Protein: CASPLGGSYNEQFF.

CDR3 sequence reads: CASLDLGRQYNSPLHF. The DNA of the CDR3 is TGTGCCAGCTTGGACCTCGGACGGCAATATAATTCACCCCTCCACTTT. The V gene is TRBV27, the J gene TRBJ1-6, with unresolved D. V was shortened by 8 bases and J by 4 bases, with 18 bases between the two germline ends. The CDR3 is 16 residues long. Germline V gene lookup returns CDR1 MNHEY and CDR2 SMNVEV (reference sequence).

The chain carries TRBV5-1 and TRBJ2-3; the D is unclear. The V gene lost 1 base and the J gene lost 3 bases, with 9 bases spanning the gap. The CDR3 is made up of 14 amino acids. Germline V gene sequence: CDR1 SGHRS, CDR2 YFSETQ. CDR3 coding DNA: TGCGCCAGCAGCTTGAATGCAGGAACAGATACGCAGTATTTT. Encoded protein: CASSLNAGTDTQYF.

This clone has more than one count but fewer than ten. The rearrangement uses TRBV30 and TRBJ1-4; D call uncertain. Between the trimmed V and J ends, which lost 2 bases and 8 bases, there was a span of 9 bases. Germline CDR1 GTSNPN, CDR2 SVGIG (reference sequence). This CDR3 region has 12 residues. CDR3 residues: CAWSQQEEKLFF. The DNA of the CDR3 is TGTGCCTGGAGTCAACAAGAAGAAAAACTGTTTTTT.

This clone was picked up one time. The rearrangement links TRBV7-6 to TRBJ2-5; 10 bases agree with TRBD2. With 0 bases clipped from V and 2 bases from J, the junction kept 3 bases outside the gene matches. This CDR3 has 16 amino acids. Germline V lookup: CDR1 SGHVS, CDR2 FNYEAQ. DNA of the CDR3: TGTGCCAGCAGCTTAGCTACTAGCGGGGCACAAGAGACCCAGTACTTC. This gives the protein CASSLATSGAQETQYF.